This is a list of T cell receptor beta chains from one sample in a study of regulatory T cells in long-lasting Graves disease. TCRdb redid the calling of the multiplex PCR reads with MiXCR, one entry per CDR3 protein. The data hold around 250,000 distinct CDR3 sequences, with around 19% observed a single time. The data were also submitted as part of a second study, on T cells in Graves' hyperthyroidism and ophthalmopathy.

The material sequenced was peripheral blood mononuclear cells (PBMCs), taken at new diagnosis, from a patient treated with antithyroid drugs. Source of these receptors: a woman aged 30 to 39 with Graves disease. Both conserved end residues are part of each CDR3. The D gene is left open where the match is weak. Where a row states a size, it is once, few, many or the class of an expanded clone; other rows omit it.

size: few
D: -
V: TRBV25-1
J: TRBJ1-2
DNA: TGTGCCAGCAGTGACGGAAAACGGACGGAATCTAACTATGGCTACACCTTC
CDR3: CASSDGKRTESNYGYTF

size: many
D: -
V: TRBV5-1
J: TRBJ2-7
DNA: TGCGCCAGCAGAATTCCCGGGACAACGCACGAGCAGTACTTC
CDR3: CASRIPGTTHEQYF

size: many
D: -
V: TRBV3-1
J: TRBJ2-1
DNA: TGTGCCAGCAGCCAAGCTTCCTACACTGCCAGCTCCTACAATGAGCAGTTCTTC
CDR3: CASSQASYTASSYNEQFF

size: many
D: -
V: TRBV6-2/TRBV6-3
J: TRBJ2-1
DNA: TGTGCCAGCCGACAGGTCTCCTACAATGAGCAGTTCTTC
CDR3: CASRQVSYNEQFF

size: many
D: -
V: TRBV20-1
J: TRBJ1-1
DNA: TGCAGTGCTATGGGTCAGGGAGACACTGAAGCTTTCTTT
CDR3: CSAMGQGDTEAFF

size: many
D: -
V: TRBV20-1
J: TRBJ1-1
DNA: TGCAGTGCTAGACTGTACGGATTGGACACTGAAGCTTTCTTT
CDR3: CSARLYGLDTEAFF

size: many
D: -
V: TRBV20-1
J: TRBJ1-3
DNA: TGCAGTGCTAGAGATAGCCTAGGGGTATACATATATTTT
CDR3: CSARDSLGVYIYF

size: many
D: TRBD1
V: TRBV11-1
J: TRBJ1-1
DNA: TGTGCCAGCGGACCGACAGGGGAAGCTTTCTTT
CDR3: CASGPTGEAFF

size: many
D: TRBD2
V: TRBV7-2
J: TRBJ2-2
DNA: TGTGCCAGCAGCCCCCGACTAGCGGTGGGGGAGCTGTTTTTT
CDR3: CASSPRLAVGELFF

size: many
D: -
V: TRBV2
J: TRBJ1-2
DNA: TGTGCCAGCAGCCCCCAGGGGAGCGGGTTTAACTATGGCTACACCTTC
CDR3: CASSPQGSGFNYGYTF

size: many
D: -
V: TRBV18
J: TRBJ1-4
DNA: TGTGCCACCACGGACATCCTAACTAATGAAAAACTGTTTTTT
CDR3: CATTDILTNEKLFF

size: many
D: -
V: TRBV7-3
J: TRBJ2-1
DNA: TGTGCCAGCAGCTTAAACAGCGGGGAGCAGTTCTTC
CDR3: CASSLNSGEQFF

size: many
D: TRBD2
V: TRBV11-3
J: TRBJ2-1
DNA: TGTGCCAGCAGCCAAGGGACTAGCAGGAACAATGAGCAGTTCTTC
CDR3: CASSQGTSRNNEQFF

size: -
D: -
V: TRBV6-1
J: TRBJ2-2
DNA: TGTGCCACCGGGTTAACGTCTCCTCGATCCGGGGAGCTGTTTTTT
CDR3: CATGLTSPRSGELFF

size: many
D: -
V: TRBV12-3/TRBV12-4
J: TRBJ1-5
DNA: TGTGCCAGCAGTTGGAGGGGCAATCAGCCCCAGCATTTT
CDR3: CASSWRGNQPQHF

size: -
D: TRBD1
V: TRBV7-9
J: TRBJ2-3
DNA: TGTGCCAGCAGCCTGGACAGGTCCCGCACAGATACGCAGTATTTT
CDR3: CASSLDRSRTDTQYF

size: many
D: -
V: TRBV2
J: TRBJ1-4
DNA: TGTGCCAGCAGTGCCCGATTGGACAAGGAAAAACTGTTTTTT
CDR3: CASSARLDKEKLFF

size: many
D: -
V: TRBV20-1
J: TRBJ1-6
DNA: TGCAGTGCCGGGCAGGGAGTGGGGTCACCCCTCCACTTT
CDR3: CSAGQGVGSPLHF